In its sample, the clone carrying this TCR beta chain was seen a few times. The V gene's germline CDR1 is MNHNY and CDR2 SVGAGI (reference sequence). Trimming left V 7 bases short and J 4 bases short, with 14 bases between. This CDR3 spans 14 amino acids. The sample is drawn from a study of T cells in Graves' hyperthyroidism and ophthalmopathy. Researchers amplified the TCR beta CDR3 regions from RNA transcripts. When the TCR CDR3 underwent first-round RT-PCR, the HTBI primer set was used. TCRdb re-analysed the multiplex PCR reads in MiXCR, keeping a single row per CDR3 protein. The repertoire holds around 620,000 distinct CDR3 sequences, under 20% seen once, with around 3.9% in the top ten.

Sequences were obtained from blood. V and J are TRBV6-6 and TRBJ2-1, with D hard to call. The clonotype comes from a woman under 40 with Graves' hyperthyroidism. The CDR3 DNA reads TGTGCCAGCAAGAAAGAGACTGATTACAATGAGCAGTTCTTC. Translation gives CASKKETDYNEQFF.